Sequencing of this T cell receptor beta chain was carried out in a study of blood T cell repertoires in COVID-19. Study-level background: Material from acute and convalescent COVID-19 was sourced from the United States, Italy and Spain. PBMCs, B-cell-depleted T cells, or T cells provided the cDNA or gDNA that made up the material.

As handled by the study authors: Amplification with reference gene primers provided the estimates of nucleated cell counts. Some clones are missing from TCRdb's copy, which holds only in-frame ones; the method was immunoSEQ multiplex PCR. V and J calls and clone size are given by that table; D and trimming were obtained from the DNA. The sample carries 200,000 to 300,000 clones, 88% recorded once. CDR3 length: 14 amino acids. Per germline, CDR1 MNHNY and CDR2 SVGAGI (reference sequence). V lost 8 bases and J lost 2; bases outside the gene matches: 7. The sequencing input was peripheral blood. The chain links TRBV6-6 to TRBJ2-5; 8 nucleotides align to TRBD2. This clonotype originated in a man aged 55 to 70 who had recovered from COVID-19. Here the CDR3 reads CASGRGGPQETQYF. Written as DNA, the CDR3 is TGTGCCAGCGGACGGGGGGGGCCTCAAGAGACCCAGTACTTC.